Reported below is one T cell receptor beta chain. No antigen is known for it. This sample is part of a study of cytomegalovirus exposure and HLA in healthy donors. Turning to the study itself: Among 150 million to 200 million T cells, an earlier analysis found roughly 100 million unique TCR beta sequences. Drawn from HLA-typed donors, 80 million to 100 million unique TCRs were held in an early data release.

PCR was performed using 60 Vbeta and 13 Jbeta primers. As originally analysed: As a later analysis found, there were tens of millions of unique TCR beta chains, of which roughly 11 million were shared. Only in-frame clones appear in the TCRdb table, and some are missing; sequencing was by immunoSEQ multiplex PCR. D and trimming were read from the DNA, whereas the V and J calls and clone size are those reported in that table. This sample has approximately 210,000 clones, with 79% found just once. Germline V gene data show CDR1 as SGHTA and CDR2 as FQGTGA. V was clipped by 4 bases and J by 6 bases, with 9 bases between them. The CDR3 spans 13 residues. Broader study findings: Donors were assumed by presence/absence analyses to have roughly uniform sequencing depth.

The sample was PBMCs. The origin of this receptor is a male donor in good health and CMV-seropositive. The chain couples TRBV7-3 to TRBJ2-2; D is uncertain. For the CDR3, the DNA is TGTGCCAGCAGCTCCTATTCGCCCGGGGAGCTGTTTTTT. This codes for CASSSYSPGELFF.